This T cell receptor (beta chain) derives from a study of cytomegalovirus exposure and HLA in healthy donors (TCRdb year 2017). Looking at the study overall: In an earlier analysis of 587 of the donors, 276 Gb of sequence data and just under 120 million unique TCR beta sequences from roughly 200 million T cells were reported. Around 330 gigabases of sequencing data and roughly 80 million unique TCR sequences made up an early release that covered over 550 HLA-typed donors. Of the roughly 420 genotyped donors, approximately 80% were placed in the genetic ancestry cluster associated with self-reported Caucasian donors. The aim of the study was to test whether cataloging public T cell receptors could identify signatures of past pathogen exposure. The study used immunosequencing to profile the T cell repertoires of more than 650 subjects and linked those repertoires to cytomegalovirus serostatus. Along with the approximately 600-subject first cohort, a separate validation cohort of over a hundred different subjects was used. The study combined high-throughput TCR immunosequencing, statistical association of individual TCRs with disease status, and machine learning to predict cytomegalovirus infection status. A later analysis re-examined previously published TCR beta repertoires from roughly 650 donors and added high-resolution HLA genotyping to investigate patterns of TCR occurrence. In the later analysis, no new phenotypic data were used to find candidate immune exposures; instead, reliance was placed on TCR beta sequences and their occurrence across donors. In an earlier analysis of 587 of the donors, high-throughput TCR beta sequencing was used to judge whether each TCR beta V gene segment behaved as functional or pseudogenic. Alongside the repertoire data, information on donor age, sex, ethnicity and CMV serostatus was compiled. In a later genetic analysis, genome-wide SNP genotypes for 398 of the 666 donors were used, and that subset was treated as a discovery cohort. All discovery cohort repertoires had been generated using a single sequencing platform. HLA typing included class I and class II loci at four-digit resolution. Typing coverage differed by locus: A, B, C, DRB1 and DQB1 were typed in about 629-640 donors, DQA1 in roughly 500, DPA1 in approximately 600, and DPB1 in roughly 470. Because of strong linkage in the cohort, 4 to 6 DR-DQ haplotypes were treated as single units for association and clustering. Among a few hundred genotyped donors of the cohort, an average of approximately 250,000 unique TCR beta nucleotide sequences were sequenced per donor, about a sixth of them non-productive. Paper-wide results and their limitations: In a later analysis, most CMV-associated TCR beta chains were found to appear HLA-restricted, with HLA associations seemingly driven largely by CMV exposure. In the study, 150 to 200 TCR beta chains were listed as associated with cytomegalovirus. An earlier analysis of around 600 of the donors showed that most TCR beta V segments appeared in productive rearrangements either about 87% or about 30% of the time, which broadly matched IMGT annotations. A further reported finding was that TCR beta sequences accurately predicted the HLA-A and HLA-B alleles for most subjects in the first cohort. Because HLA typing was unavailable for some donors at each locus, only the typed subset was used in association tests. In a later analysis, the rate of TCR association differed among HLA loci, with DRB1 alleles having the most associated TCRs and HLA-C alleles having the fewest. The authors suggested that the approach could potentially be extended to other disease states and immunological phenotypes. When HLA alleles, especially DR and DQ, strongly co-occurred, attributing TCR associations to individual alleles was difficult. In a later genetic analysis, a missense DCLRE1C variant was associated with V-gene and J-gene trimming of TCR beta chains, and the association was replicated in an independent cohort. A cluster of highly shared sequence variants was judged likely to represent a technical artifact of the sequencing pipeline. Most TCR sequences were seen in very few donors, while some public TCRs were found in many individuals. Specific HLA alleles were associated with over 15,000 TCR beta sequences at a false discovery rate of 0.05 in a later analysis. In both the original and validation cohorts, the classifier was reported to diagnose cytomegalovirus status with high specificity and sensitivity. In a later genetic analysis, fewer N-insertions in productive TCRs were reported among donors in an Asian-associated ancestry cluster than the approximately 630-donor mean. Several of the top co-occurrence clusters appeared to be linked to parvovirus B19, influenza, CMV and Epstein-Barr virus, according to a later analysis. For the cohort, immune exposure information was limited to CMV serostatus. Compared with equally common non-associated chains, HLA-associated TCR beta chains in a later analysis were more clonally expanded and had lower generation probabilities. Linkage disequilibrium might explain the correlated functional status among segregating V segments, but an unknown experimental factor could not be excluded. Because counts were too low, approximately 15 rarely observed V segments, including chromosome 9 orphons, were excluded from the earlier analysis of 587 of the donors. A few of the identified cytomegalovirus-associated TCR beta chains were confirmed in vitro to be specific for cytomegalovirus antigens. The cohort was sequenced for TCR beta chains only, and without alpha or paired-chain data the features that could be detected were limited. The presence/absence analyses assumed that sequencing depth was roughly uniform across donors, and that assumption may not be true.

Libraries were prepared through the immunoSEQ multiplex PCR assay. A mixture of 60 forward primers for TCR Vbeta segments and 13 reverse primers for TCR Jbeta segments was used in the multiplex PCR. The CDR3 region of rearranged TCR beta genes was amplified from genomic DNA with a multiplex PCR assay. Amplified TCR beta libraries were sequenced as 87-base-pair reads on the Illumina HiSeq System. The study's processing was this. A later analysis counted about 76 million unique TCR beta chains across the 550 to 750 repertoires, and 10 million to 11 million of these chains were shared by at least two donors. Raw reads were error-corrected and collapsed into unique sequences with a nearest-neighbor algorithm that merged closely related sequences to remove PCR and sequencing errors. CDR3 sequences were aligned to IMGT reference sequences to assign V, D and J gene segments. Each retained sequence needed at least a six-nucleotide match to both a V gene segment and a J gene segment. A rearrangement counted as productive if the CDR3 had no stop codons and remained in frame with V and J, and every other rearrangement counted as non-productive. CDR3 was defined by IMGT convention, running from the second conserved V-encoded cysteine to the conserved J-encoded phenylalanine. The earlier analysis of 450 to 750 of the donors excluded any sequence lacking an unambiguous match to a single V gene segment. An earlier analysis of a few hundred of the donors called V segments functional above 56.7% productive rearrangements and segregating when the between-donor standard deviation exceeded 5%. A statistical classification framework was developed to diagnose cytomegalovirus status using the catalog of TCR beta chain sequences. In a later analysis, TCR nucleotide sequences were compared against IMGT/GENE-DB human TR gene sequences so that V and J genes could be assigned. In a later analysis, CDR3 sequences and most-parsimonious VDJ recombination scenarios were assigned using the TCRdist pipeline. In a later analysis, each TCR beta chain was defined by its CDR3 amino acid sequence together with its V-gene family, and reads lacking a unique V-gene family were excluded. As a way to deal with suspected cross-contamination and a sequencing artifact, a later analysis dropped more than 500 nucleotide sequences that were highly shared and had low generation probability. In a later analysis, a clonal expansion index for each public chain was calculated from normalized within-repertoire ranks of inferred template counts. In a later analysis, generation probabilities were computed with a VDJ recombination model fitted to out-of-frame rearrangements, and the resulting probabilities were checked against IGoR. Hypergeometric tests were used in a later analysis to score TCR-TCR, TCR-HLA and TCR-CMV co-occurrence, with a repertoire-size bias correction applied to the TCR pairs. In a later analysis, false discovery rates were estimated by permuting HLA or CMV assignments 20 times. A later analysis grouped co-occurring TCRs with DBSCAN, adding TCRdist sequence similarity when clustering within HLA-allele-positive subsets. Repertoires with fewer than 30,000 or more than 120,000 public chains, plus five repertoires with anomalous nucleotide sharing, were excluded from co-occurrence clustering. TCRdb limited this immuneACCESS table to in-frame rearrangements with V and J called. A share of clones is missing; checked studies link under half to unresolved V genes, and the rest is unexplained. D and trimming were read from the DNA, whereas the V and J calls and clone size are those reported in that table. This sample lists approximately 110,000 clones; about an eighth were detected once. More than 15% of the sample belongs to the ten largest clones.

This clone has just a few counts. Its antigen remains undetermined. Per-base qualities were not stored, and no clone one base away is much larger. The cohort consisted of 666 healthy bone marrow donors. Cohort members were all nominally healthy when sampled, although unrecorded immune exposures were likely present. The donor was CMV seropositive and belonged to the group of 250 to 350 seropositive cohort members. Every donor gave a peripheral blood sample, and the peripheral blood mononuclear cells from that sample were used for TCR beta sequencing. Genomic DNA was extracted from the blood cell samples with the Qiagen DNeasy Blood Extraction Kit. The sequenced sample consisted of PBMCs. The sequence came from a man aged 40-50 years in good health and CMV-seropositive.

The nucleotide sequence is TGTGCCAGCAGCTCCGCGACTAGCGGGAGGGCCTCCTACGAGCAGTACTTC. Its protein is CASSSATSGRASYEQYF. The sequence links TRBV7-9 to TRBJ2-7; 14 junctional bases match TRBD2. Trimmed from V: 4 bases; trimmed from J: 0 bases; junction bases lacking a gene match: 5. CDR3 length: 17 amino acids, cysteine to phenylalanine. Just CDR3 DNA is preserved here, 51 bases in frame from base 1. CDR1 SEHNR and CDR2 FQNEAQ are derived from the germline V gene (reference sequence).